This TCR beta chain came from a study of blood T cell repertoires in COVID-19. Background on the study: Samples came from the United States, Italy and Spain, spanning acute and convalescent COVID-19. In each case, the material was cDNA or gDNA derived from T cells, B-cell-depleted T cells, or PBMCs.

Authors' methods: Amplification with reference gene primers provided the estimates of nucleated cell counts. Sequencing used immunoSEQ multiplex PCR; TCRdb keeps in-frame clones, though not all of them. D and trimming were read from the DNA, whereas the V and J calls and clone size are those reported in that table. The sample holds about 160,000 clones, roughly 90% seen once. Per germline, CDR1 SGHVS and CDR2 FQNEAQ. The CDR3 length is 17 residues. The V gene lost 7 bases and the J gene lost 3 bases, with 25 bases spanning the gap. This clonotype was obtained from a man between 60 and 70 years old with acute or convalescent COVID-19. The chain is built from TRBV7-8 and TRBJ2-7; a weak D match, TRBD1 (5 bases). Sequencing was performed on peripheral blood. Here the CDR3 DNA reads TGTGCCAGCACCCTAATGTGGGCCGTCGGCAGGGACTACGAGCAGTACTTC. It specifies CASTLMWAVGRDYEQYF.